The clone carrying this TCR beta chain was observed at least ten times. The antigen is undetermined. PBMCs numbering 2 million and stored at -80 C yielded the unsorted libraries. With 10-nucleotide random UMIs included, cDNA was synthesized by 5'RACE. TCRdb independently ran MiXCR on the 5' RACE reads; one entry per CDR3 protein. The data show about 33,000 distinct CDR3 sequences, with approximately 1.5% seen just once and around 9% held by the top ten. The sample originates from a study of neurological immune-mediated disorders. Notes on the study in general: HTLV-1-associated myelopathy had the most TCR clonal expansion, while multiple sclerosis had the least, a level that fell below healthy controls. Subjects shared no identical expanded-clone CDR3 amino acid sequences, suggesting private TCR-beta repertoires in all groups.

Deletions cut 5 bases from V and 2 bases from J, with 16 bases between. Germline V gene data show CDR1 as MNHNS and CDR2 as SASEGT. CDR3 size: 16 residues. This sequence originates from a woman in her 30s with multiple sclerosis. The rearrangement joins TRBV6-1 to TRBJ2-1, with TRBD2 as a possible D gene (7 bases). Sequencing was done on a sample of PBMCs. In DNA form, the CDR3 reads TGTGCCAGCAGTTCCGATGGGGGGGCCCCCTACAATGAGCAGTTCTTC. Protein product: CASSSDGGAPYNEQFF.